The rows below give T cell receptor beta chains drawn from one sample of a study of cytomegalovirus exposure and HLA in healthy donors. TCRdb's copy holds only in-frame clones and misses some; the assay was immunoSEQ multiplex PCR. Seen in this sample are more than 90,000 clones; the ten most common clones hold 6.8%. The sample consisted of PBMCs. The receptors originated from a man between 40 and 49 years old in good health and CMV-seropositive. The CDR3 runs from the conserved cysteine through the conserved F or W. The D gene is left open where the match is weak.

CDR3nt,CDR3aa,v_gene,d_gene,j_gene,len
TGTGCCAGCAGTTACTCGATCCCCAGTACCTATGGCTACACCTTC,CASSYSIPSTYGYTF,TRBV6-5,NA,TRBJ1-2,15
TGTGCCAGCACCCAGGGGAGCCTGTATGAGCAGTACTTC,CASTQGSLYEQYF,TRBV6-6,NA,TRBJ2-7,13
TGTGCCAGCTCTGAGACTAGCGGGAGTATCTATGAGCAGTTCTTC,CASSETSGSIYEQFF,TRBV18,TRBD2,TRBJ2-1,15
TGTGCCTGGAGTGTAGCGTCGCCAGGGCGTAGAAGCACTGAAGCTTTCTTT,CAWSVASPGRRSTEAFF,TRBV30,NA,TRBJ1-1,17
TGTGCCAGCTCACCAGGCTTTGGGACTAGCGGGAGTGAGCAGTTCTTC,CASSPGFGTSGSEQFF,TRBV18,TRBD2,TRBJ2-1,16
TGCGCCAGCAGCCAAGATCCTATCGACGCAGGGGCCAACGTCCTGGCTTTC,CASSQDPIDAGANVLAF,TRBV4-1,NA,TRBJ2-6,17
TGTGCCAGCAGTTACTCTAGCGGGATAAATATCTACGAGCAGTACTTC,CASSYSSGINIYEQYF,TRBV5-6,TRBD2,TRBJ2-7,16
TGTGCCAGCAGCTCCTCCCGGGGTGAGCAGTTCTTC,CASSSSRGEQFF,TRBV7-9,NA,TRBJ2-1,12
TGTGCCAGCCTGGGCTTTGGGACCCAGTACTTC,CASLGFGTQYF,TRBV2,NA,TRBJ2-5,11
TGTGCCAGCAGCTTATTCCCGACTAGCGGGATAAACAATGAGCAGTTCTTC,CASSLFPTSGINNEQFF,TRBV7-2,TRBD2,TRBJ2-1,17
TGTGCCATCAGTGGGCAGGAATCCTCCTACAATGAGCAGTTCTTC,CAISGQESSYNEQFF,TRBV10-3,NA,TRBJ2-1,15
TGTGCCAGCAGCTTAGCGGGAGGGCTCAATGAGCAGTTCTTC,CASSLAGGLNEQFF,TRBV11-2,TRBD2,TRBJ2-1,14
TGTGCCAGCAGTCAAGCCGCCGGACAACGACTCTACGAGCAGTACTTC,CASSQAAGQRLYEQYF,TRBV6-1,NA,TRBJ2-7,16
TGTGCCAGCAGTTCAGACCCCGGGACAGGGCACTACGAGCAGTACTTC,CASSSDPGTGHYEQYF,TRBV5-5,TRBD1,TRBJ2-7,16
TGCGCCAGCAGCTTAATTCCAGATATGAACACTGAAGCTTTCTTT,CASSLIPDMNTEAFF,TRBV5-1,NA,TRBJ1-1,15
TGTGCCAGCTCACCGAACAGGGATGAGCAGTACTTC,CASSPNRDEQYF,TRBV18,NA,TRBJ2-7,12
TGTGCCAGCAGTTTAGACAGTAATCAGCCCCAGCATTTT,CASSLDSNQPQHF,TRBV6-6,NA,TRBJ1-5,13
TGTGCCAGCAGCTTAACCAGGGGTAACACTGAAGCTTTCTTT,CASSLTRGNTEAFF,TRBV7-9,NA,TRBJ1-1,14
TGTGCCAGCAGTATCATGAACACTGAAGCTTTCTTT,CASSIMNTEAFF,TRBV6-5,NA,TRBJ1-1,12
TGCGCCAGCAGTGAATCCCGGGGGAGGGAGGAGCTGTTTTTT,CASSESRGREELFF,TRBV10-1,TRBD2,TRBJ2-2,14
TGCAGTGCTTCCACCGCGTTCGAAGCTTTCTTT,CSASTAFEAFF,TRBV20-1,NA,TRBJ1-1,11
TGTGCCAGCAGCGTATCTGGGACGGGGAGGAGCGAGCAGTACTTC,CASSVSGTGRSEQYF,TRBV9,NA,TRBJ2-7,15
TGTGCCAGCAGCCGATCCGGGGGGGAGAGCACAGATACGCAGTATTTT,CASSRSGGESTDTQYF,TRBV7-9,TRBD2,TRBJ2-3,16
TGTGCCAGCGCGCACAGAACACCCTATGGCTACACCTTC,CASAHRTPYGYTF,TRBV11-2,NA,TRBJ1-2,13
TGTGCCAGCAGTTCGCTAAGGGGGAAGCAGACCCAGTACTTC,CASSSLRGKQTQYF,TRBV5-4,NA,TRBJ2-5,14
TGTGCCAGCAGTTACGGGACAGGGGGCATTTTTCAGCCCCAGCATTTT,CASSYGTGGIFQPQHF,TRBV6-6,TRBD1,TRBJ1-5,16
TGTGCCAGCAGCACCGGGCTAGCGGGGGGCTACGAGCAGTACTTC,CASSTGLAGGYEQYF,TRBV7-2,TRBD2,TRBJ2-7,15
TGTGCCAGCAGCATCACAGGGGGCAATCAGCCCCAGCATTTT,CASSITGGNQPQHF,TRBV11-2,TRBD1,TRBJ1-5,14
TGTGCCAGCAGCCCCCTTAGCGGGAGCCCCTACGAGCAGTACTTC,CASSPLSGSPYEQYF,TRBV28,TRBD2,TRBJ2-7,15
TGTGCCAGCAGTAAGGTCGGGAGCCTAAGCTTTTCCTACGAGCAGTACTTC,CASSKVGSLSFSYEQYF,TRBV28,NA,TRBJ2-7,17
TGTGCCAGCAGTTCTACCTACGAGCAGTACTTC,CASSSTYEQYF,TRBV27,NA,TRBJ2-7,11
TGTGCCAGCAGCCAAGGGGGCCATACGCAGTATTTT,CASSQGGHTQYF,TRBV14,NA,TRBJ2-3,12